One and the same sample provided the 20 T cell receptor beta chains below, sequenced in a study of T cell changes during pregnancy in multiple sclerosis. Sequencing used immunoSEQ multiplex PCR; TCRdb keeps in-frame clones, though not all of them. Of about 40,000 clones listed, approximately 90% are singletons. The sequencing used CD4+ T cells from peripheral blood mononuclear cells, collected after pregnancy. These TCRs come from a female donor with multiple sclerosis, enrolled in a pregnancy study.

The genes are TRBV7-2 and TRBJ2-5; TRBD2 matches at 12 bases. Germline loops: CDR1 SGHTA, CDR2 FQGNSA. The CDR3 is 16 amino acids. V dropped 5 bases and J dropped 7; count of bases not matched to a gene: 11. The CDR3 DNA reads TGTGCCAGCAGCCCACAGACTAGCGGGAGATCCAGGACCCAGTACTTC. Its translation is CASSPQTSGRSRTQYF. Together with reference TRBV7-2 and TRBJ2-5, the CDR3 gives the full variable domain: GAGVSQSPSNKVTEKGKDVELRCDPISGHTALYWYRQSLGQGLEFLIYFQGNSAPDKSGLPSDRFSAERTGGSVSTLTIQRTQQEDSAVYLCASSPQTSGRSRTQYFGPGTRLLVL.

The chain joins TRBV21-1 to TRBJ1-1. TRBV21-1 is an annotated pseudogene. The CDR3 runs 16 residues. CDR3 sequence reads: CASSKVTGGMNTEAFF. CDR3 DNA: TGTGCCAGCAGCAAAGTTACGGGGGGGATGAACACTGAAGCTTTCTTT.

This clone showed up just a few times. The chain joins TRBV7-2 to TRBJ2-5; 8 positions match TRBD2. V dropped 5 bases and J dropped 5; count of bases not matched to a gene: 7. The CDR3 has 14 residues. Germline CDR1 reads SGHTA; CDR2 reads FQGNSA. The CDR3 sequence is CASSRRGGRETQYF. CDR3 in DNA: TGTGCCAGCAGCCGCCGGGGGGGGAGGGAGACCCAGTACTTC.

The chain uses TRBV7-7 and TRBJ2-5; 7 bases map to TRBD1. This CDR3 is built from 15 residues. V was clipped by 1 base and J by 4 bases; unmatched bases: 6. Germline lookup yields CDR1 SSHAT and CDR2 FNYEAQ (reference sequence). CDR3 in DNA: TGTGCCAGCAGCTTAGTAGGGGGCGCAGGAGAGACCCAGTACTTC. Amino acids: CASSLVGGAGETQYF.

DNA of the CDR3: TGTGCCAGCTCTCTCAGCTGGAGCATGTACAATGAGCAGTTCTTC. Protein product: CASSLSWSMYNEQFF. V gene TRBV7-2 combines with J gene TRBJ2-1; the D is unclear. Trimming shortened V by 8 bases and J by 4 bases, and 18 bases separated the two germline ends. CDR3 length equals 15 residues. Germline V lookup: CDR1 SGHTA, CDR2 FQGNSA. Drawing the rest from reference TRBV7-2 and TRBJ2-1, the complete variable domain is GAGVSQSPSNKVTEKGKDVELRCDPISGHTALYWYRQSLGQGLEFLIYFQGNSAPDKSGLPSDRFSAERTGGSVSTLTIQRTQQEDSAVYLCASSLSWSMYNEQFFGPGTRLTVL.

The rearrangement uses TRBV9 and TRBJ2-3, with D uncertain. The germline V and J ends were trimmed by 0 bases and 6 bases, with 8 bases remaining between them. Germline V lookup: CDR1 SGDLS, CDR2 YYNGEE. The CDR3 spans 13 residues. In DNA, the CDR3 is TGTGCCAGCAGCGTAGAGTGGGCCGATACGCAGTATTTT. Translating it yields CASSVEWADTQYF.

V usage is TRBV2 and J usage is TRBJ1-1, with D possibly TRBD1 on 6 matching bases. Germline-derived CDR1 and CDR2 are SNHLY and FYNNEI. The CDR3 is 14 amino acids. V lost 4 bases and J lost 1, with 10 bases in between. The CDR3 region is CASSGKGENTEAFF. For the CDR3, the DNA is TGTGCCAGCAGTGGGAAGGGGGAGAACACTGAAGCTTTCTTT.

As regards this clone: This clone may be a read error of a much larger clone one base away. Different DNA sequences within this sample yield the same CDR3. CDR3 sequence reads: CASSPRDRDTEAFF. The CDR3 coding sequence is TGTGCCAGCTCACCCCGGGACAGGGACACTGAAGCTTTTTTT. J is TRBJ1-1 and V is TRBV18; 9 bases are shared with TRBD1. CDR3 length equals 14 residues. Germline CDR1 reads KGHSH; CDR2 reads LQKENI.

Written as DNA, the CDR3 is TGTGCCAGCAGTTACGGGCAGGGATTTACGAATGAGCAGTTCTTC. Translated: CASSYGQGFTNEQFF. The chain joins TRBV6-5 to TRBJ2-1, with a tentative D call TRBD1 (5 bases). Germline CDR1 reads MNHEY; CDR2 reads SVGAGI. The CDR3 is 15 residues long. The germline V and J ends were trimmed by 2 bases and 7 bases, with 15 bases remaining between them.

J is TRBJ1-1 and V is TRBV19, with D possibly being TRBD1 (5 bases). CDR1 is LNHDA, CDR2 SQIVND, per germline (reference sequence). V dropped 3 bases and J dropped 2 bases, with 10 bases sitting between them. The CDR3 spans 14 residues. In DNA, the CDR3 is TGTGCCAGTAGTATTCAGGGTAGAAACACTGAAGCTTTCTTT. Its protein is CASSIQGRNTEAFF.

This chain joins TRBV9 and TRBJ2-1; possible D gene TRBD1, 6 bases. This CDR3 spans 15 amino acids. V was trimmed by 4 bases and J by 2 bases, leaving 13 bases between them. The V gene's germline CDR1 is SGDLS and CDR2 YYNGEE. The CDR3 DNA sequence: TGTGCCAGCAGCCCACGGGACAAGACCTACAATGAGCAGTTCTTC. Translating it yields CASSPRDKTYNEQFF.

This rearrangement joins TRBV28 to TRBJ1-2, with D perhaps matching TRBD1 (5 bases). The length of the CDR3 is 13 residues. Germline-derived CDR1 and CDR2 are MDHEN and SYDVKM. The V gene lost 5 bases and the J gene lost 6 bases, with 13 bases spanning the gap. CDR3 loop: CASSPFGGNGYTF. DNA for the CDR3: TGTGCCAGCAGTCCGTTTGGGGGGAATGGCTACACCTTC.

V gene TRBV5-4 combines with J gene TRBJ2-7, with D perhaps TRBD2 (6 bases). The V gene's germline CDR1 is SGHNT and CDR2 YYREEE (reference sequence). The length of the CDR3 is 15 residues. V lost 3 bases, J lost 2 bases, and 15 bases lay in between. The CDR3 DNA sequence: TGTGCCAGCAGCTGGGTTCCGGGGGAGGCCTACGAGCAGTACTTC. This translates into CASSWVPGEAYEQYF.

The chain carries TRBV5-5 and TRBJ1-3, with D perhaps TRBD1 (5 bases). The germline gives CDR1 SGHKS, CDR2 YYEKEE (reference sequence). Trimming took 0 bases from V and 1 from J, leaving 14 bases between them. The CDR3 runs to 17 residues. DNA of the CDR3: TGTGCCAGCAGCTTGGCTTGGCAGGGTGGGTCTGGAAACACCATATATTTT. Its translation is CASSLAWQGGSGNTIYF.

The V call is TRBV27, the J call TRBJ2-3, with a weak D call TRBD1 (5 bases). The V and J ends lost 10 bases and 2 bases respectively, with 16 bases between them. The CDR3 length is 14 residues. The germline V gene has CDR1 MNHEY and CDR2 SMNVEV (reference sequence). The CDR3 loop reads CATSRQTLTDTQYF. CDR3 coding DNA: TGTGCCACCTCGAGACAGACCCTCACAGATACGCAGTATTTT.

This chain links TRBV29-1 with TRBJ2-1; tentative D call: TRBD1 (6 bases). The CDR3 consists of 15 residues. Per germline, CDR1 SQVTM and CDR2 ANQGSEA. Trimming pared 3 bases from V and 4 bases from J, leaving 16 bases between. The CDR3 region is CSVEGKLGGYNEQFF. The CDR3 region has the DNA TGCAGCGTTGAGGGGAAACTAGGGGGATACAATGAGCAGTTCTTC.

The chain recombines TRBV23-1 with TRBJ2-1, with 8 bases identical to TRBD2. Being an ORF, TRBV23-1 has a function that is uncertain. The V and J ends lost 3 bases and 5 bases, in that order; junction bases with no gene match: 12. The CDR3 totals 17 residues. Here the CDR3 DNA reads TGCGCCAGCAGTCAGGGTCGGGTAGCGGGGAGACACAATGAGCAGTTCTTC. Its translation: CASSQGRVAGRHNEQFF.

This clone was recorded once. This chain connects TRBV7-2 to TRBJ2-1; 8 positions agree with TRBD2. Germline assignment: CDR1 SGHTA and CDR2 FQGNSA. The CDR3 runs 16 residues. Trimming removed 5 bases from V and 7 bases from J; junction bases left unmatched: 13. The CDR3, as DNA: TGTGCCAGCAGCAGAAACCCCCGACTAGCGAGTAATGAGCAGTTCTTC. Its protein product is CASSRNPRLASNEQFF.

This rearrangement joins TRBV5-1 to TRBJ1-2, with TRBD1 identical over 7 bases. With V trimmed by 3 bases and J by 4 bases, 3 bases remained unmatched. The CDR3 totals 13 residues. CDR1 and CDR2 (germline): SGHRS, YFSETQ. The CDR3 nucleotides are TGCGCCAGCAGCTCACAGGGGACCTATGGCTACACCTTC. Amino acid sequence: CASSSQGTYGYTF.

The rearrangement links TRBV5-1 to TRBJ2-5, with 8 bases identical to TRBD2. The CDR3 sequence is 14 residues long. Germline trimming cut 4 bases from V and 1 base from J; bases unmatched to any gene: 3. In germline, CDR1 is SGHRS, CDR2 YFSETQ. The CDR3 sequence is CASSGGTSQETQYF. The CDR3 DNA follows: TGCGCCAGCAGCGGAGGGACTAGCCAAGAGACCCAGTACTTC.